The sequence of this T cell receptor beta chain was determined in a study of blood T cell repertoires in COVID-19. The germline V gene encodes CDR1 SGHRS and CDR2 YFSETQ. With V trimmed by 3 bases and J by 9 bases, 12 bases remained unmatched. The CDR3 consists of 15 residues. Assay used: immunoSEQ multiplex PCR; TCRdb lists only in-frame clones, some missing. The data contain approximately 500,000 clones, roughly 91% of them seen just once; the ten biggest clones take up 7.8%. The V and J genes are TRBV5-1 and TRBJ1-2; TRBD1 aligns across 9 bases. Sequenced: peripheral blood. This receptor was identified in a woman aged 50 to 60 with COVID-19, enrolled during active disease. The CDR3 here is CASSSTGTGPMRYTF. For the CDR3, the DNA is TGCGCCAGCAGCTCTACCGGGACAGGGCCAATGCGCTACACCTTC.